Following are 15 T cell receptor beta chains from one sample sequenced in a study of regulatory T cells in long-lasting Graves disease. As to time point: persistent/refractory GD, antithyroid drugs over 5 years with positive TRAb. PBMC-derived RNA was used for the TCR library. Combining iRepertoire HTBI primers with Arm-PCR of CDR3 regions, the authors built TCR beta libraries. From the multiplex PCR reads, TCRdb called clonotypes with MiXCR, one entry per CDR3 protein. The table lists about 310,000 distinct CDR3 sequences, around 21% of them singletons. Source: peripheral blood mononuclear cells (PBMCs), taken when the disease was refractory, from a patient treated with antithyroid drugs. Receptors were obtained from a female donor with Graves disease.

As DNA, the CDR3 is TGTGCCAGCAGCCCCCATCCCCGCTATGGCTACACCTTC. It translates to CASSPHPRYGYTF. This rearrangement joins TRBV28 to TRBJ1-2; the D is unclear. The ends were cut back, 6 bases at V and 4 bases at J, with 12 bases in the middle. CDR1 is MDHEN, CDR2 SYDVKM, per germline. CDR3 length: 13 residues.

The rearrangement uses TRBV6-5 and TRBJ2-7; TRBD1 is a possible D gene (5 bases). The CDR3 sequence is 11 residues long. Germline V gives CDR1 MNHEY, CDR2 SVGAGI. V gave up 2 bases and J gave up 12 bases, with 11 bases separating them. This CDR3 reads CASSYGQGMYF. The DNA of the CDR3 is TGTGCCAGCAGTTACGGCCAGGGCATGTACTTC.

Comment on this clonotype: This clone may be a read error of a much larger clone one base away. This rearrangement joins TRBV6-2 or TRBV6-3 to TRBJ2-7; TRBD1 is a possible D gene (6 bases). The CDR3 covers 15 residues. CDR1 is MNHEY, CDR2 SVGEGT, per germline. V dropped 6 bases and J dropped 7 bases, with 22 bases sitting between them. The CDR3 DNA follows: TGTGCCAGCAGCGAACGGACAGCACCCGCTTTTGAGCAGTACTTC. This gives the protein CASSERTAPAFEQYF.

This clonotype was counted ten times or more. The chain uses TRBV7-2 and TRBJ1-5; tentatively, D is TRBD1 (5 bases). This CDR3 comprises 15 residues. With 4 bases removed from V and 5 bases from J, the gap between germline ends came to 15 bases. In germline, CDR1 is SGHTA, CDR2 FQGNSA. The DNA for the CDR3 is TGTGCCAGCAGCTCGTGGGGCAGCCTTCATCAGCCCCAGCATTTT. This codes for CASSSWGSLHQPQHF.

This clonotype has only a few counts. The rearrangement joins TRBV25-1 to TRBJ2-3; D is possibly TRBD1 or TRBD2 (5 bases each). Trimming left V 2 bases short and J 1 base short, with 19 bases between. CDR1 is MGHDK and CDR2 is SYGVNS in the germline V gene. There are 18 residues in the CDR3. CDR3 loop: CASSEPAEGQRGTDTQYF. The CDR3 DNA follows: TGTGCCAGCAGTGAACCCGCCGAGGGGCAAAGGGGCACAGATACGCAGTATTTT.

The CDR3, as DNA: TGTGCCAGCAGTTTAGGGACAACTGGGGCCAACGTCCTGACTTTC. This codes for CASSLGTTGANVLTF. The rearrangement links TRBV27 to TRBJ2-6, with D possibly TRBD1 on 6 matching bases. Germline lookup yields CDR1 MNHEY and CDR2 SMNVEV (reference sequence). The CDR3 sequence is 15 residues long. Trimming cost V 2 bases and J 2 bases, with 7 bases left between them. Based on the CDR3 plus reference TRBV27 and TRBJ2-6, the full variable domain is EAQVTQNPRYLITVTGKKLTVTCSQNMNHEYMSWYRQDPGLGLRQIYYSMNVEVTDKGDVPEGYKVSRKEKRNFPLILESPSPNQTSLYFCASSLGTTGANVLTFGAGSRLTVL.

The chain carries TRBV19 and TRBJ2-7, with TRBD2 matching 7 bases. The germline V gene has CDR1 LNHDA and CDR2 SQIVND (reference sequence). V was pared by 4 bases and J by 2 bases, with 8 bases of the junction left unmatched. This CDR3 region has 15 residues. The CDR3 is CASSTSGLVPYEQYF. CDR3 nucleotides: TGTGCCAGTAGTACCTCCGGACTAGTCCCCTACGAGCAGTACTTC.

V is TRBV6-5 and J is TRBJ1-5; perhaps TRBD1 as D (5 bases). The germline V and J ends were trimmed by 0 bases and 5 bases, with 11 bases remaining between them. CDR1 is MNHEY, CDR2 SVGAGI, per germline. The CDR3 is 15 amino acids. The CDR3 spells CASSYSTGGDQPQHF. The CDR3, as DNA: TGTGCCAGCAGTTACTCGACGGGGGGGGATCAGCCCCAGCATTTT.

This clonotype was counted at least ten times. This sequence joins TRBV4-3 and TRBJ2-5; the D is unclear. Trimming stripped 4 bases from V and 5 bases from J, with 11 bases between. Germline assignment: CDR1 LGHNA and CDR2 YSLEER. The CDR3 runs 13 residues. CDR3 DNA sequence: TGCGCCAGCAGCCCGGACCGGTGGGAGACCCAGTACTTC. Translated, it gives CASSPDRWETQYF.

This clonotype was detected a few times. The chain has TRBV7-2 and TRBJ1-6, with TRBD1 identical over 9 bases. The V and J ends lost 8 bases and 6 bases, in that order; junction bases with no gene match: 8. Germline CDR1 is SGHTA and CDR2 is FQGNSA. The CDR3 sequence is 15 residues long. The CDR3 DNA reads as TGTGCCAGCGGGGACAGGGCGGGTCGTAATTCACCCCTCCACTTT. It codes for CASGDRAGRNSPLHF.

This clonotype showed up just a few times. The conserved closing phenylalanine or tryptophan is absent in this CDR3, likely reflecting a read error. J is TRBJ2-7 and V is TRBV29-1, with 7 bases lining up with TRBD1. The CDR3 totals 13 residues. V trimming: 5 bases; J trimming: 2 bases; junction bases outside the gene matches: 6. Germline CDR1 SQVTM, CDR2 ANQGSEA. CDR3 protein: CSVFLQGTYEQYL. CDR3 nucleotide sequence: TGCAGCGTTTTCCTACAGGGGACCTACGAGCAGTACCTC.

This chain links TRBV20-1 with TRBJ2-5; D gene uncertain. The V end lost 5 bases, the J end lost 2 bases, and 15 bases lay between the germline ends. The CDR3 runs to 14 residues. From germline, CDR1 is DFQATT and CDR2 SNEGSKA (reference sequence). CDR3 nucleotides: TGCAGTGCTGATCCGGGCCAGATTCAAGAGACCCAGTACTTC. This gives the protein CSADPGQIQETQYF.

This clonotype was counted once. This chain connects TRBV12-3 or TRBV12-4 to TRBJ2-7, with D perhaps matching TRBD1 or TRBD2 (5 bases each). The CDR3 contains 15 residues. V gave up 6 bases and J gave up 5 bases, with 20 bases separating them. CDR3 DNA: TGTGCCAGCAGACGGTCCGGGGCCTCAGCCCACGAGCAGTACTTC. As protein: CASRRSGASAHEQYF.

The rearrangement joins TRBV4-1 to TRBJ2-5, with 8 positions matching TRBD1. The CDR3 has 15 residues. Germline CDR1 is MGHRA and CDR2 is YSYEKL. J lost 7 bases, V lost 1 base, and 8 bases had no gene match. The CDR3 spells CASSQGWTGRGTQYF. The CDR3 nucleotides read TGCGCCAGCAGCCAAGGATGGACAGGGCGCGGGACCCAGTACTTC.

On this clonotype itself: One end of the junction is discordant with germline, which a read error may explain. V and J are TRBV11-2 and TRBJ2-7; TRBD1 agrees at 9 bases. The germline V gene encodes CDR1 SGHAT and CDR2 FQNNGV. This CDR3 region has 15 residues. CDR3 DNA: TGTGCCAGCAGTTCCGGGGGGACAGGGTCCTACGCGCAGTACTTC. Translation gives CASSSGGTGSYAQYF.